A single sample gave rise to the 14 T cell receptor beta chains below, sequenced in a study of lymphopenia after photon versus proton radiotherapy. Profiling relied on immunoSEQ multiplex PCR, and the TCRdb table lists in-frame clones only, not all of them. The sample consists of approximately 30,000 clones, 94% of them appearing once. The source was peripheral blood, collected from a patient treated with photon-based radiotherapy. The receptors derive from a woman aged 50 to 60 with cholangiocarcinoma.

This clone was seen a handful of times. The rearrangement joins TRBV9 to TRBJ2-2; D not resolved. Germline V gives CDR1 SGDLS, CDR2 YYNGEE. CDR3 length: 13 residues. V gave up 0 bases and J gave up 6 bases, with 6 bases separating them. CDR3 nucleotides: TGTGCCAGCAGCGTAGACAGCGCCGGGGAGCTGTTTTTT. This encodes CASSVDSAGELFF.

The CDR3 reads CASSQQTMNEKLFF. CDR3 coding DNA: TGCGCCAGCAGCCAGCAGACTATGAATGAAAAACTGTTTTTT. This rearrangement joins TRBV4-3 to TRBJ1-4; D not resolved. This CDR3 is built from 14 residues. Germline CDR1 LGHNA, CDR2 YSLEER. Trimming left V 3 bases short and J 5 bases short, with 10 bases between.

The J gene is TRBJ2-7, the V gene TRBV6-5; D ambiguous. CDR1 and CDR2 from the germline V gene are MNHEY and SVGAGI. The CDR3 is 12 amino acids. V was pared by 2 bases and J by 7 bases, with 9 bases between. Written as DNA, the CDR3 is TGTGCCAGCAGTTACGGCAGGAAGGAGCAGTACTTC. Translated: CASSYGRKEQYF.

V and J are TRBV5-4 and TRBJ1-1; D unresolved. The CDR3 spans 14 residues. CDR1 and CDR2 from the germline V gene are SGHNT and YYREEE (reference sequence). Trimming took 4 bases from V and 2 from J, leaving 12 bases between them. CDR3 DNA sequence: TGTGCCAGCAGCCCCGCTTCAGTTAACACTGAAGCTTTCTTT. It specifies CASSPASVNTEAFF. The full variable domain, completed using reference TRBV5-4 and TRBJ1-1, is ETGVTQSPTHLIKTRGQQVTLRCSSQSGHNTVSWYQQALGQGPQFIFQYYREEENGRGNFPPRFSGLQFPNYSSELNVNALELDDSALYLCASSPASVNTEAFFGQGTRLTVV.

The CDR3 region has the DNA TGTGCCAGCAATGCGGGATCTGGGGCCAACGTCCTGACTTTC. Protein: CASNAGSGANVLTF. This sequence joins TRBV27 and TRBJ2-6, with D possibly being TRBD2 (6 bases). There are 14 residues in the CDR3. The germline V gene encodes CDR1 MNHEY and CDR2 SMNVEV (reference sequence). V lost 7 bases, J lost 1 base, and 8 bases lay in between.

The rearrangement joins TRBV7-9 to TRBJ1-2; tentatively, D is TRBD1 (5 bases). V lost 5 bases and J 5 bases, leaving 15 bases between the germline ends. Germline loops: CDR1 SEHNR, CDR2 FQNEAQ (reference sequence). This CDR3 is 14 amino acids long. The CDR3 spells CASSGVGVQYGYTF. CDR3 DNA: TGTGCCAGCAGCGGTGTAGGGGTCCAATATGGCTACACCTTC.

The CDR3 protein is CASSLAGRRSSYNSPLHF. The CDR3 coding sequence is TGTGCCAGCAGCTTGGCGGGTCGGAGGAGCTCCTATAATTCACCCCTCCACTTT. This chain links TRBV5-6 with TRBJ1-6; no clear D gene. CDR1 SGHDT and CDR2 YYEEEE come from the germline V gene. V was pared by 0 bases and J by 0 bases, with 13 bases between. The CDR3 loop spans 18 amino acids.

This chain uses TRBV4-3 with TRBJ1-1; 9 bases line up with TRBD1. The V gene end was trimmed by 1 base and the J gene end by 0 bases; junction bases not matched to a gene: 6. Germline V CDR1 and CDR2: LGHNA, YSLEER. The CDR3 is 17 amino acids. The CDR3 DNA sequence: TGCGCCAGCAGCCAAGTAGGCGGGACAGGGTTGAACACTGAAGCTTTCTTT. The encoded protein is CASSQVGGTGLNTEAFF.

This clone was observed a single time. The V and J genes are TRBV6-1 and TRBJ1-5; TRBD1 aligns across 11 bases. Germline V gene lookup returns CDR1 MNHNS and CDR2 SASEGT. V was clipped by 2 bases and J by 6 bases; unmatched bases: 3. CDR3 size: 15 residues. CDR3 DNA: TGTGCCAGCAGTGAATTTGGGACAGGGGGTCAGCCCCAGCATTTT. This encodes CASSEFGTGGQPQHF.

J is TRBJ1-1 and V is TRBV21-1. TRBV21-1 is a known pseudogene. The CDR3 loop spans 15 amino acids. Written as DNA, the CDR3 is TGTGCCAGCAGCAAATCCGGCAGCCCGCACCCAGAAGCTTTCTTT. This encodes CASSKSGSPHPEAFF.

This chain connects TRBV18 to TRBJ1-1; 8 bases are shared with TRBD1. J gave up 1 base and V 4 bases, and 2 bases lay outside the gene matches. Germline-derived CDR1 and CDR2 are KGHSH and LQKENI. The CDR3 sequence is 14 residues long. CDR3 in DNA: TGTGCCAGCTCACAACAGGGGGGGAACACTGAAGCTTTCTTT. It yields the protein CASSQQGGNTEAFF.

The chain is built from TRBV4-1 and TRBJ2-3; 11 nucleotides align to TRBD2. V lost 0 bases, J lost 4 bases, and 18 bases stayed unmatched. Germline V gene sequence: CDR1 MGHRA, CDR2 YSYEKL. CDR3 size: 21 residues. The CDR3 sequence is CASSQEWSARTSGRGADTQYF. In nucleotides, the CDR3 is TGCGCCAGCAGCCAAGAATGGTCGGCTAGGACTAGCGGGCGGGGGGCAGATACGCAGTATTTT.

CDR3 in DNA: TGTGCCAGCAGCTGGTCGACAGGGGCGGATAATCAGCCCCAGCATTTT. It encodes CASSWSTGADNQPQHF. This sequence joins TRBV7-2 and TRBJ1-5; 8 bases fit TRBD1. The CDR3 contains 16 residues. Germline CDR1 and CDR2: SGHTA and FQGNSA. V lost 4 bases, J lost 4 bases, and 9 bases stayed unmatched.

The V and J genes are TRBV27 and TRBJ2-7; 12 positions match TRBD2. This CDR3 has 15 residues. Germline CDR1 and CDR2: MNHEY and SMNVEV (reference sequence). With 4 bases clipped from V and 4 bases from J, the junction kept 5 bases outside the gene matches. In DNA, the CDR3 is TGTGCCAGCAGTTCCCCTAGCGGGGGGGTGTACGAGCAGTACTTC. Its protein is CASSSPSGGVYEQYF.